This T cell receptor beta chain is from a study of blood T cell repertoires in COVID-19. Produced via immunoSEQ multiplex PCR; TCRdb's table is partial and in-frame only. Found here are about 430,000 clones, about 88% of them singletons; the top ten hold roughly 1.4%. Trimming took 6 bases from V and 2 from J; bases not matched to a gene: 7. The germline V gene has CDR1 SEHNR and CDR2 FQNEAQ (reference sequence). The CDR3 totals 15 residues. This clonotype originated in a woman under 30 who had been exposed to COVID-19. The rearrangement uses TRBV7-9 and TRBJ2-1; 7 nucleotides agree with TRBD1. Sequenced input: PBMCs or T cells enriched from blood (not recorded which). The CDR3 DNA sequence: TGTGCCAGCAGTTACCGGACAGGAACCTACAATGAGCAGTTCTTC. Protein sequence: CASSYRTGTYNEQFF.